The clone carrying this T cell receptor beta chain turned up a few times. Its antigen is still unknown. The source of the sample is a study of T cells after yellow fever vaccination. Findings and limits, study-wide: A limited proportion of clonotypes was detected within both the CD4 and CD8 compartments. One caveat is that FACS-sorted repertoires could contain abundant clonotypes contaminating from the bulk population. Booster samples showed a return of most primary-vaccination clones (roughly 96% CD4, roughly 85% CD8).

V was clipped by 2 bases and J by 8 bases; unmatched bases: 15. Germline CDR1 SGHNT, CDR2 YENEEA. The length of the CDR3 is 18 residues. UMIs were added to TCR cDNA along with a universal primer site when it was made by 5'RACE template switching. TCRdb passed the 5' RACE reads through MiXCR, listing each CDR3 protein once. The data show some 63,000 distinct CDR3 sequences, roughly 7.4% seen once. The chain employs TRBV11-3 and TRBJ1-2; 12 bases align to TRBD1. Sample: CD8+ T cells sorted from PBMCs, taken 15 days after the yellow fever booster vaccination. This receptor was taken from a man aged 25 to 45 who received the YFV17D yellow fever vaccine. The CDR3 here is CASSLTEPPGQGAEGYTF. The CDR3, as DNA: TGTGCCAGCAGCTTAACAGAGCCCCCGGGACAGGGGGCAGAGGGCTACACCTTC.